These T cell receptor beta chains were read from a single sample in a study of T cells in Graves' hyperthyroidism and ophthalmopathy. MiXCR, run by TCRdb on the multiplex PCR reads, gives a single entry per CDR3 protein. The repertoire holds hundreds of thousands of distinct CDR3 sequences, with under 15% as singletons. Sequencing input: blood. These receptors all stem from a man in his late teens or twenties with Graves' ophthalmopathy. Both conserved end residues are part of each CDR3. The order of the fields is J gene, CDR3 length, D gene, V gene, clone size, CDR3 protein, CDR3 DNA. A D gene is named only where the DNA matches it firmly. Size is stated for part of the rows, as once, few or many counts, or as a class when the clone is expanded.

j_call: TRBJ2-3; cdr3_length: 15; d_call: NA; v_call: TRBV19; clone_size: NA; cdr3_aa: CASSNVASSTDTQYF; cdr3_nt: TGTGCCAGTAGTAACGTTGCTTCTAGCACAGATACGCAGTATTTT
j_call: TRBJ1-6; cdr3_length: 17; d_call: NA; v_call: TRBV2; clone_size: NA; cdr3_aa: CASKTSGGAGNNSPLHF; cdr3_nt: TGTGCCAGCAAGACCAGCGGGGGGGCTGGAAATAATTCACCCCTCCACTTT
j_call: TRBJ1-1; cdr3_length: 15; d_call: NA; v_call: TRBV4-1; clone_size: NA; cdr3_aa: CASSLWTGENTEAFF; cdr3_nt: TGCGCCAGCAGCCTTTGGACCGGGGAGAACACTGAAGCTTTCTTT
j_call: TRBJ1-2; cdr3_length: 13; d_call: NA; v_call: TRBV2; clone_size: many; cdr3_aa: CASSQNLDYGYTF; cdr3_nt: TGTGCCAGCAGTCAAAATTTGGACTATGGCTACACCTTC
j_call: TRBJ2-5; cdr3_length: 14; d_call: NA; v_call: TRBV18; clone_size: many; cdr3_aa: CASSPVAGIETQYF; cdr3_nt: TGTGCCAGCTCACCAGTGGCTGGAATCGAGACCCAGTACTTC
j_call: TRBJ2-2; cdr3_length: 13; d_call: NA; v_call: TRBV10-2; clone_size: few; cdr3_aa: CASSLPRTGELFF; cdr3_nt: TGCGCCAGCAGTCTCCCCCGGACCGGGGAGCTGTTTTTT
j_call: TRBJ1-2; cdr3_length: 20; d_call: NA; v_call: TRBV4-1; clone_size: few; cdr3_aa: CASSQARFRDLGNGGYGYTF; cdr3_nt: TGCGCCAGCAGCCAAGCCAGATTCCGGGACCTGGGAAACGGAGGCTATGGCTACACCTTC
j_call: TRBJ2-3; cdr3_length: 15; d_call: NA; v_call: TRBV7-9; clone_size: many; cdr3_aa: CASTDQGGGADTQYF; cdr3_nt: TGTGCCAGCACCGACCAGGGGGGGGGTGCGGATACGCAGTATTTT
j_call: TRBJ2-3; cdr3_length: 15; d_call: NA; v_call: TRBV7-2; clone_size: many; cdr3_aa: CASSLDGYYTDTQYF; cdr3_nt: TGTGCCAGCAGCTTAGACGGCTACTACACAGATACGCAGTATTTT
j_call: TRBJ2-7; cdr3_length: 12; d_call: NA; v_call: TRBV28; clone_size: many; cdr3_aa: CASSRLTYEQYF; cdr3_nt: TGTGCCAGCAGTCGACTAACTTACGAGCAGTACTTC
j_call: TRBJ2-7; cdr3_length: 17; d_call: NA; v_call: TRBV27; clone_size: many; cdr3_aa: CASSSRVGGGAPYEQYF; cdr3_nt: TGTGCCAGCAGTTCCCGGGTGGGCGGGGGCGCTCCCTACGAGCAGTACTTC
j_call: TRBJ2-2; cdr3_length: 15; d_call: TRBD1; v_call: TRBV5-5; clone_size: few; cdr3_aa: CASSLPGQGTGELFF; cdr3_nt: TGTGCCAGCAGCCTACCGGGACAGGGGACCGGGGAGCTGTTTTTT
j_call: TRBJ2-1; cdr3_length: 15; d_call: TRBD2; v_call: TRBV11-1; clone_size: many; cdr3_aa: CASSRLAGGYNEQFF; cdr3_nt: TGTGCCAGCAGCCGTCTGGCGGGAGGATACAATGAGCAGTTCTTC
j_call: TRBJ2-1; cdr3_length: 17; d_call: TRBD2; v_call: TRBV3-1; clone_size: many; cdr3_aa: CASAGTSGGSSYNEQFF; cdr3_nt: TGTGCCAGCGCCGGGACTAGCGGGGGAAGCTCCTACAATGAGCAGTTCTTC
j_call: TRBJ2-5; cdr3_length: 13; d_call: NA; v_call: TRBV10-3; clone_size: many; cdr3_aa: CAIKPGGQETQYF; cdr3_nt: TGTGCCATCAAACCAGGGGGGCAAGAGACCCAGTACTTC
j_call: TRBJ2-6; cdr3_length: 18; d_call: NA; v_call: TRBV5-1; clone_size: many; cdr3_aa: CASSLLPDGISGANVLTF; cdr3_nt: TGCGCCAGCAGCTTATTGCCGGACGGGATCTCTGGGGCCAACGTCCTGACTTTC
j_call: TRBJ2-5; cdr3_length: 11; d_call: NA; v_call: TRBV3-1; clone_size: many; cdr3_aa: CASSQGETQYF; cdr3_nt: TGTGCCAGCAGCCAAGGAGAGACCCAGTACTTC
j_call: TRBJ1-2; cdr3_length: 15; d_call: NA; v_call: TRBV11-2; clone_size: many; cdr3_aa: CASSLGAGTRDRYTF; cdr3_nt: TGTGCCAGCAGCTTAGGTGCAGGGACAAGAGATCGCTACACCTTC
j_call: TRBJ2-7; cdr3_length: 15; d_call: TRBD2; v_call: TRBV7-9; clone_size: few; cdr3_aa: CASSFSLAGEDEQYF; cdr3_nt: TGTGCCAGCAGCTTCTCCCTAGCGGGAGAGGACGAGCAGTACTTC
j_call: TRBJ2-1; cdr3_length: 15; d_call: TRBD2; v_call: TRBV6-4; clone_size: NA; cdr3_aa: CASSDSTSGANEQFF; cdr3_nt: TGTGCCAGCAGTGACTCGACTAGCGGGGCAAATGAGCAGTTCTTC
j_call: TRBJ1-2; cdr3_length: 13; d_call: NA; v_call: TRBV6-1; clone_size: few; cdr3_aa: CASTRAANYGYTF; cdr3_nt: TGTGCCAGCACTCGGGCAGCTAACTATGGCTACACCTTC